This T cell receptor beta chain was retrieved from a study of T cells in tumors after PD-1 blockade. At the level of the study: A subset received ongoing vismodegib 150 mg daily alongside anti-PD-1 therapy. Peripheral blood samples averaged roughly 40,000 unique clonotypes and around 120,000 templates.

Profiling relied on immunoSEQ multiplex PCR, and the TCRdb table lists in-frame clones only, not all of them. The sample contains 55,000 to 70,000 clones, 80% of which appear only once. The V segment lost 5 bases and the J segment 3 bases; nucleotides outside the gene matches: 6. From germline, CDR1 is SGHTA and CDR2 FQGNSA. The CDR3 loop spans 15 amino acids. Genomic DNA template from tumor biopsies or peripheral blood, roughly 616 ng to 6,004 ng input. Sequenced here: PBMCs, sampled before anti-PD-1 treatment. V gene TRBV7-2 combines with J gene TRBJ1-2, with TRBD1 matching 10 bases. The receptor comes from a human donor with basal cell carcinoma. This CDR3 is CASSPGGTGDYGYTF. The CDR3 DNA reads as TGTGCCAGCAGCCCTGGTGGGACAGGGGACTATGGCTACACCTTC.